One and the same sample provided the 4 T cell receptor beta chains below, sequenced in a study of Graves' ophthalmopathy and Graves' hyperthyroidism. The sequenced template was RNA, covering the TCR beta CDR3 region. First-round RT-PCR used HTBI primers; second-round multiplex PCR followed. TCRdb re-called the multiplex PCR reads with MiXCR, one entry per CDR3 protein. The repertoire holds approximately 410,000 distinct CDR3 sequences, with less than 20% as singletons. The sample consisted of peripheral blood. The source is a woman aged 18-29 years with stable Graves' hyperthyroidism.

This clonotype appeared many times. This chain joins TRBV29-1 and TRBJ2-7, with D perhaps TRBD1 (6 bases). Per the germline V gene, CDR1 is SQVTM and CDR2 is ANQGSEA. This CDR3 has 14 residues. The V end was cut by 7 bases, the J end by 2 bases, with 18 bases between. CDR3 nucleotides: TGCAGCGCTACTAAACAGGGAATAACCTACGAGCAGTACTTC. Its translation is CSATKQGITYEQYF.

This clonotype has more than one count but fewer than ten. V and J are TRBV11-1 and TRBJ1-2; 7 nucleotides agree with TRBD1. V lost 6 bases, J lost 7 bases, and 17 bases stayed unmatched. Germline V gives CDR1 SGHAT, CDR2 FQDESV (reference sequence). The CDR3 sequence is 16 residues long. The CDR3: CASSFPGDRVLRGYTF. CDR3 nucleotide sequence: TGTGCCAGCAGTTTCCCGGGGGACAGAGTCCTTCGTGGCTACACCTTC. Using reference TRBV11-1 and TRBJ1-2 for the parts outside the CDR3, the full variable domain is EAEVAQSPRYKITEKSQAVAFWCDPISGHATLYWYRQILGQGPELLVQFQDESVVDDSQLPKDRFSAERLKGVDSTLKIQPAELGDSAMYLCASSFPGDRVLRGYTFGSGTRLTVV.

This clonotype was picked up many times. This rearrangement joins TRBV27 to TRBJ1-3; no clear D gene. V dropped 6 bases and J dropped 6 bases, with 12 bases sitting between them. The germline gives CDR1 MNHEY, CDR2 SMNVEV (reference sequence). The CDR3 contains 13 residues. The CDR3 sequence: CASSHAYENTIYF. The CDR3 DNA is TGTGCCAGCAGCCACGCGTACGAAAACACCATATATTTT.

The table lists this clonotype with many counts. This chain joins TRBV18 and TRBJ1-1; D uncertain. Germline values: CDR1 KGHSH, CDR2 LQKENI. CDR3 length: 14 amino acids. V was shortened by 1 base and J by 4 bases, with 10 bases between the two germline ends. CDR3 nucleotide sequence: TGTGCCAGCTCACCACAAAAGTTTGGCACTGAAGCTTTCTTT. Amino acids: CASSPQKFGTEAFF.